This T cell receptor (beta chain) was identified during a study of neurological immune-mediated disorders. Unsorted libraries used 2 million PBMCs kept at -80 degrees C. This clonotype was seen a handful of times. 5'RACE generated cDNA with 10-nucleotide random UMIs. TCRdb re-derived calls from the 5' RACE reads in MiXCR, one entry per CDR3 protein. The sample consists of tens of thousands of distinct CDR3 sequences, 5.2% of them appearing once. CDR1 and CDR2 from the germline V gene are DFQATT and SNEGSKA (reference sequence). This CDR3 spans 15 amino acids. The trim removed 0 bases at V and 2 bases at J, leaving 2 bases unmatched.

This sequence originates from a man aged 18 to 35 with multiple sclerosis. Sequenced material: PBMCs. V gene TRBV20-1 combines with J gene TRBJ2-7; 12 bases match TRBD2. The CDR3 nucleotides read TGCAGTGCTAGAGAGGCTAGCGGGAGGGCCTACGAGCAGTACTTC. This translates into CSAREASGRAYEQYF.